Presented here are 12 T cell receptor beta chains from one specimen sequenced in a study of identical twins. TCRdb independently ran MiXCR on the 5' RACE reads; one entry per CDR3 protein. Of roughly 1.6 million distinct CDR3 sequences in the sample, less than 35% are singletons; the top ten hold about 0.25%. The sequencing sample was made of cord blood. The origin of the receptors is a newborn girl in good health.

The chain has TRBV4-1 and TRBJ2-4; D is possibly TRBD2 (6 bases). The J call is uncertain, as TRBJ2-7 better fits the DNA end. CDR1 MGHRA and CDR2 YSYEKL come from the germline V gene. This CDR3 spans 15 amino acids. DNA for the CDR3: TGCGCCAGCAGCCAATATGTGGGACTTCCCTACGAGCAGTACTTC. Its translation is CASSQYVGLPYEQYF.

In regard to this clonotype: A read error may produce the germline difference seen at one junction end. The chain carries TRBV3-1 and TRBJ2-7; D is perhaps TRBD2 (5 bases). CDR3 length: 14 residues. In germline, CDR1 is LGHDT, CDR2 YNNKEL (reference sequence). The CDR3 loop reads CASSLPQRPYKQYF. DNA for the CDR3: TGTGCCAGCAGCCTGCCGCAGCGGCCCTACAAGCAGTACTTC.

Only a few counts were recorded for this clonotype. V is TRBV20-1 and J is TRBJ2-1, with 11 nucleotides matching TRBD2. V shed 1 base, J shed 4 bases, and the junction held 3 bases outside the gene matches. Germline V gives CDR1 DFQATT, CDR2 SNEGSKA (reference sequence). This CDR3 has 15 amino acids. This CDR3 reads CSARAPSGRYNEQFF. In DNA, the CDR3 is TGCAGTGCTAGAGCGCCTAGCGGGAGGTACAATGAGCAGTTCTTC.

The V gene is TRBV24-1, the J gene TRBJ2-5; weak D call: TRBD2 (6 bases). The CDR3 runs 12 residues. V shed 6 bases and J shed 11 bases, with 15 bases lying between them. Germline V lookup: CDR1 KGHDR, CDR2 SFDVKD. Written as DNA, the CDR3 is TGTGCCACCAGTCGGGGGACCAATGAGCAGTACTTC. Protein sequence: CATSRGTNEQYF.

The genes are TRBV5-1 and TRBJ1-1; 7 bases agree with TRBD1. The V and J ends lost 2 bases and 1 base, in that order; junction bases with no gene match: 8. Germline V gives CDR1 SGHRS, CDR2 YFSETQ. The CDR3 consists of 16 residues. Here the CDR3 DNA reads TGCGCCAGCAGCTTAGGCCTCCGGACAGGGAACACTGAAGCTTTCTTT. Residues: CASSLGLRTGNTEAFF.

The rearrangement links TRBV9 to TRBJ2-7, with D perhaps matching TRBD1 (6 bases). V lost 4 bases, J lost 2 bases, and 13 bases lay in between. CDR3 size: 14 residues. CDR1 and CDR2 (germline): SGDLS, YYNGEE. The CDR3: CASSPRGSPYEQYF. In DNA, the CDR3 is TGTGCCAGCAGCCCTAGGGGGAGTCCCTACGAGCAGTACTTC.

The V and J genes are TRBV6-1 and TRBJ2-1; TRBD1 aligns across 9 bases. Unmatched junction bases numbered 6, after V lost 3 bases and J lost 6 bases. In germline, CDR1 is MNHNS, CDR2 SASEGT. This CDR3 comprises 15 residues. The CDR3 sequence: CASSETGGDFNEQFF. CDR3 DNA sequence: TGTGCCAGCAGTGAGACAGGGGGGGACTTCAATGAGCAGTTCTTC.

This sequence joins TRBV27 and TRBJ2-2; no definite D call. Germline-derived CDR1 and CDR2 are MNHEY and SMNVEV (reference sequence). V was pared by 7 bases and J by 1 base, with 13 bases between. The CDR3 totals 15 residues. The CDR3 loop reads CASKPTGVNTGELFF. CDR3 DNA sequence: TGTGCCAGCAAGCCGACCGGCGTGAACACCGGGGAGCTGTTTTTT.

This clonotype was picked up a small number of times. The CDR3 loop reads CSAPSATDTQYF. The CDR3 region has the DNA TGCAGTGCCCCTTCGGCGACAGATACGCAGTATTTT. The rearrangement links TRBV20-1 to TRBJ2-3; no firm D call. The CDR3 extends over 12 amino acids. The V end was cut by 6 bases, the J end by 3 bases, with 10 bases between. CDR1 and CDR2 from the germline V gene are DFQATT and SNEGSKA (reference sequence).

This chain joins TRBV11-2 and TRBJ1-3; 7 positions agree with TRBD1. The CDR3 totals 17 residues. The V and J ends lost 4 bases and 3 bases, in that order; junction bases with no gene match: 12. The V gene's germline CDR1 is SGHAT and CDR2 FQNNGV. The CDR3 is CASSSLRQGRSGNTIYF. The CDR3 DNA follows: TGTGCCAGCAGCTCACTCAGACAGGGAAGAAGTGGAAACACCATATATTTT.

This clonotype was seen a handful of times. The chain joins TRBV10-1 to TRBJ2-7; 8 bases are shared with TRBD2. The CDR3 runs 14 residues. V gave up 6 bases and J gave up 6 bases; unmatched junction bases: 10. CDR1 and CDR2 (germline): WNHNN, SYGVQD (reference sequence). CDR3 in amino acids: CASSTGTRKAEQYF. The CDR3 DNA reads as TGCGCCAGCAGCACCGGGACTAGGAAAGCCGAGCAGTACTTC.

On this clonotype itself: This sequence may be a read error, since a much larger clone differs from it by one base. The genes are TRBV6-5 and TRBJ2-4; tentative D call: TRBD1 (6 bases). There are 17 residues in the CDR3. Germline lookup yields CDR1 MNHEY and CDR2 SVGAGI. CDR3 bases: TGTGCCAGCAGTTACCCCGAAGGACAGTTAGCCAAAAACATTCGGTACTTC. Encoded protein: CASSYPEGQLAKNIRYF.